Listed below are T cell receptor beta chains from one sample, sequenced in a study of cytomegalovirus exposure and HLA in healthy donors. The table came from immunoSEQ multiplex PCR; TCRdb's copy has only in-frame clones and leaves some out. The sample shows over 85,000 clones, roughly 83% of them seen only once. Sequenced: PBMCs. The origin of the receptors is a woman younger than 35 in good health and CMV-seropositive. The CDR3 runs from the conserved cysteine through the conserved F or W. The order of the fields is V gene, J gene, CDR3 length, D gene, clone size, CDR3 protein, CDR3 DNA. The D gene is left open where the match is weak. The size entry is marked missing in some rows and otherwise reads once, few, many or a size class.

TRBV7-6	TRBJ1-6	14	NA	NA	CASSLDSINSPLHF	TGTGCCAGCAGCTTGGACAGTATTAATTCACCCCTCCACTTT
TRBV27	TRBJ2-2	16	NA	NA	CASSSFGRENTGELFF	TGTGCCAGCAGCTCCTTCGGCAGGGAGAACACCGGGGAGCTGTTTTTT
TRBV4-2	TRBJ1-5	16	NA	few	CASSQDAIAGNQPQHF	TGTGCCAGCAGCCAAGACGCAATTGCGGGGAATCAGCCCCAGCATTTT
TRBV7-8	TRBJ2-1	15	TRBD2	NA	CASSLQGLATNEQFF	TGTGCCAGCAGCCTTCAAGGACTAGCTACGAATGAGCAGTTCTTC
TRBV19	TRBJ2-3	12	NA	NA	CASSNIPDTQYF	TGTGCCAGTAGCAACATCCCAGATACGCAGTATTTT
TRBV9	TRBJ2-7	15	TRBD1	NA	CASSRRGQGSYEQYF	TGTGCCAGCAGCCGTAGGGGACAGGGGTCCTACGAGCAGTACTTC
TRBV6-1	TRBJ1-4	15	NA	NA	CASSEGQGYNEKLFF	TGTGCCAGCAGTGAAGGGCAGGGTTATAACGAAAAACTGTTTTTT
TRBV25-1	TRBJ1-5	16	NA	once	CASSDGGLEGNQPQHF	TGTGCCAGCAGTGATGGGGGACTAGAAGGCAATCAGCCCCAGCATTTT
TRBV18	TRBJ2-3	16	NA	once	CASSPPERGAADTQYF	TGTGCCAGCTCACCACCGGAACGGGGTGCGGCAGATACGCAGTATTTT
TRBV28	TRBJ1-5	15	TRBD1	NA	CASSQDRGGNQPQHF	TGTGCCAGCAGCCAAGACAGGGGCGGCAATCAGCCCCAGCATTTT
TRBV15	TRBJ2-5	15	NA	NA	CATSTGLSGEETQYF	TGTGCCACCAGCACAGGTCTGTCGGGGGAAGAGACCCAGTACTTC
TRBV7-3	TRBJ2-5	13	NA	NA	CASSFPTEETQYF	TGTGCCAGCAGCTTCCCGACAGAAGAGACCCAGTACTTC
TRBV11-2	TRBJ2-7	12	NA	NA	CASSSGVYEQYF	TGTGCCAGCTCCAGCGGAGTCTACGAGCAGTACTTC
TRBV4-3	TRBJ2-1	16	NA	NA	CASSQDFRSSYNEQFF	TGCGCCAGCAGCCAAGATTTCCGGAGCTCCTACAATGAGCAGTTCTTC
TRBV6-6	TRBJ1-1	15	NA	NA	CASSYSAGDPPEAFF	TGTGCCAGCAGTTATTCCGCAGGGGACCCCCCTGAAGCTTTCTTT
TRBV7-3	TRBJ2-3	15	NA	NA	CASSSGPLGTDTQYF	TGTGCCAGCAGCTCAGGGCCGCTGGGCACAGATACGCAGTATTTT
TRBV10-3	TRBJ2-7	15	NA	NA	CAISDGLAYSYEQYF	TGTGCCATCAGTGATGGTCTAGCGTACTCCTACGAGCAGTACTTC
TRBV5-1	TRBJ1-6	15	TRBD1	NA	CASSLAGQGESPLHF	TGCGCCAGCAGCTTGGCGGGACAGGGAGAATCACCCCTCCACTTT
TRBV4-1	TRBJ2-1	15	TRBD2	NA	CASSTARTSGNEQFF	TGCGCCAGCAGTACCGCAAGGACTAGCGGAAATGAGCAGTTCTTC
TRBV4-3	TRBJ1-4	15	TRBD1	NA	CASSQPGQGNAKLFF	TGCGCCAGCAGCCAACCCGGACAGGGAAATGCAAAACTGTTTTTT